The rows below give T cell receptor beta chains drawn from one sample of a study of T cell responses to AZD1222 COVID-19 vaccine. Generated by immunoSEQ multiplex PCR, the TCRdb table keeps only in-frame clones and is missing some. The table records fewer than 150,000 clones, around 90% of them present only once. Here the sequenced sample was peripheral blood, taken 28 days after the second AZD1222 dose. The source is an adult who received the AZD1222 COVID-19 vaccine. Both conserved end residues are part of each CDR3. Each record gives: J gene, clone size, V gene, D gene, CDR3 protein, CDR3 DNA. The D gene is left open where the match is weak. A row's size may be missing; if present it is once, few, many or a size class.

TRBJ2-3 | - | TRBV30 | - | CAWEENGARGKQYF | TGTGCCTGGGAAGAGAACGGTGCGCGGGGAAAGCAGTATTTT
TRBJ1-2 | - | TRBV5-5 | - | CASSLTERSGYTF | TGTGCCAGCAGCTTGACGGAACGGAGTGGCTACACCTTC
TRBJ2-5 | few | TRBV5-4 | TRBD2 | CASNTAGVAAQYF | TGTGCCAGCAATACCGCGGGGGTAGCGGCCCAGTACTTC
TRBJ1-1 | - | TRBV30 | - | CAWSRGGTEAFF | TGTGCCTGGAGTAGGGGGGGCACTGAAGCTTTCTTT
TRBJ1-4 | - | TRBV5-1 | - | CASSLGVGHLNEKLFF | TGCGCCAGCAGCTTGGGTGTTGGGCACCTTAATGAAAAACTGTTTTTT
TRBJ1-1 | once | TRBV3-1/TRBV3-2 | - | CASSLSRGVEAFF | TGTGCCAGCAGCCTATCCCGCGGGGTTGAAGCTTTCTTT
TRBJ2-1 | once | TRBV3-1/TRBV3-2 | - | CASSRPETEQFF | TGTGCCAGCAGCCGACCAGAGACTGAGCAGTTCTTC
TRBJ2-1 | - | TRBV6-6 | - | CASSYGEYNEQFF | TGTGCCAGCAGTTACGGGGAGTACAATGAGCAGTTCTTC
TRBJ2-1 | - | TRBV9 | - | CASSVGTAYNEQFF | TGTGCCAGCAGCGTAGGCACCGCCTACAATGAGCAGTTCTTC
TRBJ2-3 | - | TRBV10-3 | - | CAISLTGTKSTDTQYF | TGTGCCATCAGCCTCACAGGGACGAAATCCACAGATACGCAGTATTTT
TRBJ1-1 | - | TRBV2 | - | CASSDGPKGNTEAFF | TGTGCCAGCAGTGATGGACCCAAGGGGAACACTGAAGCTTTCTTT
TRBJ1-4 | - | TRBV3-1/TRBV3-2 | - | CASSLRGTNEKLFF | TGTGCCAGCAGCCTCAGAGGAACTAATGAAAAACTGTTTTTT
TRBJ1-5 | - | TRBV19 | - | CASSIQAGSNQPQHF | TGTGCCAGTAGTATACAGGCGGGTAGCAATCAGCCCCAGCATTTT
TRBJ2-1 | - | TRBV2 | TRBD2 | CASIQGLAGVNEQFF | TGTGCCAGCATCCAAGGACTAGCGGGAGTCAATGAGCAGTTCTTC
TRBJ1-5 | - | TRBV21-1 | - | CASSKGLTGADQPQHF | TGTGCCAGCAGCAAAGGACTGACAGGGGCCGATCAGCCCCAGCATTTT
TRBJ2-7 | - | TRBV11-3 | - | CASSVTGTYEQYF | TGTGCCAGCAGCGTCACAGGTACCTACGAGCAGTACTTC
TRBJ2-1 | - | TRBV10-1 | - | CASSGYRAPSNEQFF | TGCGCCAGCAGTGGTTACAGGGCCCCTTCCAATGAGCAGTTCTTC
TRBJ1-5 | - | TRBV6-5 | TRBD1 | CASSYNRGADQPQHF | TGTGCCAGCAGTTATAACAGGGGTGCGGATCAGCCCCAGCATTTT
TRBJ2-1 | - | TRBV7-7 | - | CASSLSSVDNEQFF | TGTGCCAGCAGCTTATCTAGCGTTGACAATGAGCAGTTCTTC
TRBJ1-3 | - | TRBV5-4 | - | CASSHMGDTGNTIYF | TGTGCCAGCAGCCATATGGGGGACACTGGAAACACCATATATTTT
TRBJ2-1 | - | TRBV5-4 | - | CASSPPFRENGDEQFF | TGTGCCAGCAGCCCCCCCTTCCGGGAGAACGGGGATGAGCAGTTCTTC
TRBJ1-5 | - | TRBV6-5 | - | CASSYFVGDQPQHF | TGTGCCAGCAGTTACTTCGTGGGGGATCAGCCCCAGCATTTT
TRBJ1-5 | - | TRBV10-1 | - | CAQHPWGHNSNQPQHF | TGCGCCCAGCATCCTTGGGGACACAATAGCAATCAGCCCCAGCATTTT
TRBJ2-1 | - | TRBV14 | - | CASSPDYYNEQFF | TGTGCCAGCAGCCCGGACTACTATAATGAGCAGTTCTTC
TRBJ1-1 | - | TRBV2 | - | CASRLGPGSEAFF | TGTGCCAGCCGCTTAGGCCCGGGGTCTGAAGCTTTCTTT
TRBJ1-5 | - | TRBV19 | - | CASSIAGRGQPQHF | TGTGCCAGTAGTATTGCGGGGCGAGGACAGCCCCAGCATTTT
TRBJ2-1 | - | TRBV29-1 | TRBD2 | CSVHFRLAGGPLFSYNEQFF | TGCAGCGTTCACTTCAGACTAGCGGGGGGGCCGTTATTCTCCTACAATGAGCAGTTCTTC
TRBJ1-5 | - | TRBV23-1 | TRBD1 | CASSHQDRFLKSQHF | TGCGCCAGCAGTCATCAGGACAGGTTCTTGAAGTCCCAGCATTTT
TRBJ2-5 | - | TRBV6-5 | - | CASSYHGSAGETQYF | TGTGCCAGCAGTTATCACGGGAGCGCTGGGGAGACCCAGTACTTC
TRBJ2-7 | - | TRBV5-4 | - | CASSSGEANYEQYF | TGTGCCAGCAGCTCGGGCGAGGCCAACTACGAGCAGTACTTC
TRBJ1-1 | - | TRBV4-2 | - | CASSQDQGLGTEAFF | TGTGCCAGCAGCCAAGATCAGGGCCTGGGGACTGAAGCTTTCTTT
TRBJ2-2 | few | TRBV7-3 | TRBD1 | CASSPLLVTGGYTGELFF | TGTGCCAGCAGCCCGTTATTGGTGACAGGGGGCTACACCGGGGAGCTGTTTTTT
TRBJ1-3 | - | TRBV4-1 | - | CASSQDGAGNTIYF | TGCGCCAGCAGCCAAGACGGCGCAGGAAACACCATATATTTT
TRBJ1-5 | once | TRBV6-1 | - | CASSDWGSNQPQHF | TGTGCCAGCAGTGATTGGGGTAGCAATCAGCCCCAGCATTTT
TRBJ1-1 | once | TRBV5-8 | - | CASSFWGGSATEAFF | TGTGCCAGCAGCTTTTGGGGGGGTTCGGCCACTGAAGCTTTCTTT
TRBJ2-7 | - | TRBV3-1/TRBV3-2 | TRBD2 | CASSHLAGATSYEQYF | TGTGCCAGCAGCCACTTAGCGGGAGCGACCTCCTACGAGCAGTACTTC
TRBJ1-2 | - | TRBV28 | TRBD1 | CASGSRGLIYGYTF | TGTGCCAGCGGTTCCAGGGGGCTCATCTATGGCTACACCTTC